Shown below are 21 T cell receptor beta chains from a single sample sequenced in a study of shared clonotypes between healthy human individuals. Naive-designated CD8 cells lacked CD45RO, were positively enriched for CCR7, and omitted terminally differentiated effector memory CD45RA+ cells. Using immunoSEQ multiplex PCR, the repertoire was profiled, and TCRdb retains in-frame clones only, with some absent. Here the sample spans about 2.1 million clones, 90% to 95% being singletons. The sample taken for sequencing was naive CD8+ T cells from PBMCs. All receptors come from a man aged 18 to 30 in good health. Some clones in this sample may be carry-over from other donors' samples.

This chain connects TRBV28 to TRBJ1-3; 8 nucleotides line up with TRBD1. This CDR3 is 17 amino acids long. CDR1 is MDHEN, CDR2 SYDVKM, per germline. Unmatched junction bases numbered 14, after V lost 6 bases and J lost 4 bases. The CDR3 coding sequence is TGTGCCAGCAGCCAAGGCGACAGGGGATTTCGGGGAAACACCATATATTTT. Its protein is CASSQGDRGFRGNTIYF.

The gene calls are TRBV27 and TRBJ2-3, with D maybe TRBD2 (6 bases). Deletions cut 6 bases from V and 4 bases from J, with 23 bases between. The germline V gene encodes CDR1 MNHEY and CDR2 SMNVEV (reference sequence). The CDR3 is 17 amino acids. CDR3 region: CASSSTMSRRAPDTQYF. CDR3 bases: TGTGCCAGCAGCTCCACAATGTCCCGGAGGGCCCCAGATACGCAGTATTTT.

The gene calls are TRBV11-2 and TRBJ2-2; the match to TRBD2 covers 15 bases. The CDR3 runs to 19 residues. Germline CDR1 SGHAT, CDR2 FQNNGV. J was trimmed by 1 base and V by 1 base; bases with no gene match: 4. This CDR3 is CASSLVVGLAGGNTGELFF. The CDR3, as DNA: TGTGCCAGCAGCTTAGTAGTGGGACTAGCGGGAGGGAACACCGGGGAGCTGTTTTTT.

The chain recombines TRBV2 with TRBJ2-5; TRBD2 matches 12 bases. Germline CDR1 is SNHLY and CDR2 is FYNNEI. V shed 1 base, J shed 3 bases, and the junction held 15 bases outside the gene matches. The CDR3 sequence is 20 residues long. The CDR3 spells CASSEEARTSGTDEKETQYF. CDR3 nucleotide sequence: TGTGCCAGCAGTGAAGAGGCGAGGACTAGCGGGACTGATGAAAAAGAGACCCAGTACTTC.

V gene TRBV30 combines with J gene TRBJ1-1; D is unresolved. With 0 bases removed from V and 4 bases from J, the gap between germline ends came to 9 bases. This CDR3 comprises 13 residues. The germline gives CDR1 GTSNPN, CDR2 SVGIG (reference sequence). The CDR3 here is CAWSVLGLTEAFF. CDR3 DNA: TGTGCCTGGAGTGTACTCGGTCTCACTGAAGCTTTCTTT.

With respect to this clone: No DNA is shown, since the ends of the CDR3 on it are uncertain; the CDR3 is the one TCRdb lists. V usage is TRBV27 and J usage is TRBJ2-7; the listed D gene, TRBD1, was not tested against the DNA. The germline gives CDR1 MNHEY, CDR2 SMNVEV (reference sequence). The CDR3 numbers 15 amino acids, ends counted. This CDR3 reads CASSFLAGGAGEQYF.

A note on this clone: This specimen includes other DNA sequences encoding the same CDR3. This chain uses TRBV27 with TRBJ2-7, with D unresolved. Trimming removed 5 bases from V and 2 bases from J, with 10 bases in between. CDR1 is MNHEY, CDR2 SMNVEV, per germline (reference sequence). The CDR3 is 13 residues long. The CDR3 here is CASSPGATYEQYF. The CDR3, as DNA: TGTGCCAGCAGTCCGGGCGCTACCTACGAGCAGTACTTC.

DNA for the CDR3: TGCAGCGTTTGGACCGAGGGGGTCGGGGCCAACGTCCTGACTTTC. It specifies CSVWTEGVGANVLTF. This chain connects TRBV29-1 to TRBJ2-6; TRBD1 is a possible D gene (6 bases). The ends were cut back, 5 bases at V and 4 bases at J, with 15 bases in the middle. The length of the CDR3 is 15 residues. Germline lookup yields CDR1 SQVTM and CDR2 ANQGSEA.

J is TRBJ2-7 and V is TRBV5-8; TRBD1 matches 11 bases. Germline CDR1 and CDR2: SGHTS and YDEGEE. The CDR3 contains 14 residues. J was trimmed by 6 bases and V by 0 bases; bases with no gene match: 2. The CDR3 here is CASSLVGTGGEQYF. In DNA, the CDR3 is TGTGCCAGCAGCTTGGTGGGGACAGGGGGCGAGCAGTACTTC.

This clone was picked up one time. V usage is TRBV11-2 and J usage is TRBJ2-5; 10 positions match TRBD2. Germline values: CDR1 SGHAT, CDR2 FQNNGV. The CDR3 consists of 15 residues. J lost 4 bases, V lost 5 bases, and 7 bases had no gene match. CDR3 amino acids: CASSPSGRGGETQYF. The DNA of the CDR3 is TGTGCCAGCAGCCCCAGCGGGAGGGGGGGAGAGACCCAGTACTTC.

This chain uses TRBV4-1 with TRBJ1-2; 10 bases are shared with TRBD1. After removal of 3 bases from V and 7 bases from J, the junction contained 2 bases not matched to a gene. Germline lookup yields CDR1 MGHRA and CDR2 YSYEKL. This CDR3 contains 13 residues. This CDR3 is CASSQDRGSGYTF. In DNA, the CDR3 is TGCGCCAGCAGCCAGGACAGGGGGAGTGGCTACACCTTC.

This clone was counted a few times. Here the CDR3 reads CASSIVEATEAFF. In DNA form, the CDR3 reads TGTGCCAGCAGTATCGTTGAAGCCACTGAAGCTTTCTTT. This chain connects TRBV27 to TRBJ1-1; no reliable D call. Germline CDR1 MNHEY, CDR2 SMNVEV (reference sequence). V gave up 5 bases and J gave up 4 bases, with 11 bases separating them. The CDR3 extends over 13 amino acids.

This clone has just one count. V is TRBV28 and J is TRBJ1-1; 8 nucleotides match TRBD1. The germline V gene encodes CDR1 MDHEN and CDR2 SYDVKM. The CDR3 totals 13 residues. J gave up 3 bases and V 6 bases, and 3 bases lay outside the gene matches. CDR3 nucleotides: TGTGCCAGCAGACAACAGGGGGACACTGAAGCTTTCTTT. Encoded protein: CASRQQGDTEAFF.

The chain's CDR3 is CASSGGTVEAFF. In DNA form, the CDR3 reads TGTGCCAGCAGCGGTGGGACAGTTGAAGCTTTCTTT. The chain combines TRBV5-4 with TRBJ1-1, with TRBD1 identical over 7 bases. Looked up from germline, CDR1 is SGHNT and CDR2 is YYREEE (reference sequence). With 4 bases clipped from V and 7 bases from J, the junction kept 4 bases outside the gene matches. This CDR3 is 12 amino acids long. Drawing the rest from reference TRBV5-4 and TRBJ1-1, the complete variable domain is ETGVTQSPTHLIKTRGQQVTLRCSSQSGHNTVSWYQQALGQGPQFIFQYYREEENGRGNFPPRFSGLQFPNYSSELNVNALELDDSALYLCASSGGTVEAFFGQGTRLTVV.

J is TRBJ2-3 and V is TRBV2, with 9 bases identical to TRBD2. This CDR3 spans 18 amino acids. Germline CDR1 and CDR2: SNHLY and FYNNEI. V shed 6 bases and J 2 bases; nucleotides not matched to a gene: 15. In DNA, the CDR3 is TGTGCCAGCAGCGCGGGAGGGAAGACTTGGGGGAACACAGATACGCAGTATTTT. Encoded protein: CASSAGGKTWGNTDTQYF.

V usage is TRBV15 and J usage is TRBJ2-4; perhaps TRBD2 as D (7 bases). V shed 1 base and J shed 7 bases, with 17 bases lying between them. The CDR3 has 16 residues. CDR1 is LNHNV, CDR2 YYDKDF, per germline (reference sequence). CDR3 nucleotide sequence: TGTGCCACCAGCAGAGGGAAACAAGGGAGGGGGAACATTCAGTACTTC. Translated, it gives CATSRGKQGRGNIQYF. Full variable domain (missing parts from reference TRBV15 and TRBJ2-4): DAMVIQNPRYQVTQFGKPVTLSCSQTLNHNVMYWYQQKSSQAPKLLFHYYDKDFNNEADTPDNFQSRRPNTSFCFLDIRSPGLGDTAMYLCATSRGKQGRGNIQYFGAGTRLSVL.

This chain joins TRBV28 and TRBJ2-1, with D uncertain. This CDR3 spans 12 amino acids. The V gene's germline CDR1 is MDHEN and CDR2 SYDVKM. Deletions cut 4 bases from V and 9 bases from J, with 10 bases between. CDR3 region: CASSSPRLEQFF. The CDR3 DNA reads TGTGCCAGCAGTTCACCCCGCCTTGAGCAGTTCTTC.

This sequence joins TRBV7-2 and TRBJ2-1; D possibly matches TRBD1 or TRBD2 (5 bases each). Trimming took off 1 base at V and 1 base at J, with 14 bases between the two ends. Germline CDR1 SGHTA, CDR2 FQGNSA. The CDR3 sequence is 17 residues long. DNA of the CDR3: TGTGCCAGCAGCTTAGTAAAAAACGGGGCGTCCTACAATGAGCAGTTCTTC. This sequence encodes CASSLVKNGASYNEQFF.

V is TRBV9 and J is TRBJ2-7, with 7 nucleotides matching TRBD1. Germline V gene sequence: CDR1 SGDLS, CDR2 YYNGEE. The CDR3 runs 14 residues. The V segment lost 3 bases and the J segment 2 bases; nucleotides outside the gene matches: 5. The DNA for the CDR3 is TGTGCCAGCAGCGCAGGACAGGTAGCCTACGAGCAGTACTTC. The encoded protein is CASSAGQVAYEQYF.

This chain joins TRBV6-1 and TRBJ1-5; no clear D gene. CDR1 MNHNS and CDR2 SASEGT come from the germline V gene. V lost 8 bases to trimming and J lost 4 bases, with 18 bases between them. The CDR3 contains 15 residues. CDR3 amino acids: CASCTGPFPNQPQHF. CDR3 coding DNA: TGTGCCAGCTGTACGGGCCCTTTTCCAAATCAGCCCCAGCATTTT.

The rearrangement uses TRBV7-9 and TRBJ1-1, with a possible D match to TRBD1 (5 bases). Germline V gene sequence: CDR1 SEHNR, CDR2 FQNEAQ (reference sequence). The CDR3 sequence is 15 residues long. V lost 5 bases and J lost 0, with 13 bases in between. CDR3 bases: TGTGCCAGCAGCAAAACCGGGGGGTTGAACACTGAAGCTTTCTTT. Protein product: CASSKTGGLNTEAFF.